Listed here is a single T cell receptor (beta chain). Per the germline V gene, CDR1 is DFQATT and CDR2 is SNEGSKA (reference sequence). This CDR3 comprises 10 residues. Trimming pared 3 bases from V and 7 bases from J, leaving 6 bases between. This entry belongs to a study of shared T cell receptors in the human thymus. The protocol was immunoSEQ multiplex PCR, while the TCRdb copy is restricted to in-frame clones and leaves out a portion. The data contain hundreds of thousands of clones, around nine tenths of them singletons. This same sample was also taken into another study, of human thymus T cells. From that paper: Among the donors, all were healthy Finnish infants having corrective surgery for congenital heart defects. The thymus was resected at corrective cardiac surgery. Both thymic and peripheral blood repertoires showed apparently biased V and J usage. Related research reported highly overlapping thymic repertoires among unrelated individuals.

The V and J genes are TRBV20-1 and TRBJ1-1; maybe TRBD1 (5 bases). The sequenced sample was thymocytes. This sequence originates from a boy younger than two with a congenital heart defect. DNA of the CDR3: TGCAGTGCTAGGGGGGGTGAAGCTTTCTTT. Its protein product is CSARGGEAFF.